The present T cell receptor (beta chain) was sequenced within a study of T cell responses to AZD1222 COVID-19 vaccine. Findings of the study overall: It should be noted that donors were predominantly white British and more often female, and clonal diversity was possibly underestimated. At study baseline, merely a handful of AZD1222 recipients were seropositive. Dominant at 160-218 and 743-854, vaccine-associated CD4 TCRs also spanned spike.

The count of this clone is one. Antigen unknown. The protocol was immunoSEQ multiplex PCR, while the TCRdb copy is restricted to in-frame clones and leaves out a portion. The table shows 160,000 or so clones, with 85% to 95% occurring only once. Germline trimming cut 5 bases from V and 4 bases from J; bases unmatched to any gene: 8. Germline-derived CDR1 and CDR2 are MDHEN and SYDVKM. This CDR3 is 15 amino acids long. The receptor comes from an adult who received the AZD1222 COVID-19 vaccine. The chain recombines TRBV28 with TRBJ2-7, with 10 bases identical to TRBD2. Source: peripheral blood, taken 28 days after the second AZD1222 dose. The CDR3 reads CASSPGAGGPYEQYF. For the CDR3, the DNA is TGTGCCAGCAGTCCGGGAGCGGGAGGGCCTTACGAGCAGTACTTC.